This paragraph covers one TCR beta chain sequence. The target antigen is unknown. Unique molecular identifiers were present on cDNA, and template switching added a universal primer site. TCRdb reanalysed the 5' RACE reads using MiXCR and keeps one entry per CDR3 protein. This table has roughly 1,500,000 distinct CDR3 sequences, around 29% appearing once. This entry belongs to a study of identical twins. Whole-study findings and limits: The models gave estimates that fell short of the out-of-frame TCR alpha sharing seen in monozygotic twins.

This CDR3 is built from 13 residues. Germline V gene data show CDR1 as DFQATT and CDR2 as SNEGSKA (reference sequence). V lost 3 bases to trimming and J lost 5 bases, with 13 bases between them. Sequenced input: cord blood. The TCR comes from a newborn girl in good health. V usage is TRBV20-1 and J usage is TRBJ1-2, with a possible D match to TRBD1 (5 bases). CDR3 in amino acids: CSASGTLYYGYTF. In DNA form, the CDR3 reads TGCAGTGCTAGCGGGACCCTATATTATGGCTACACCTTC.